This T cell receptor beta chain stems from a study of long-term antiretroviral therapy in people with HIV. General study points: Dominant in the repertoire at all time points were clones expanded before ART.

The junction had 4 bases not matched to a gene; V was cut back by 3 bases and J by 0 bases. Germline V gene lookup returns CDR1 SGHVS and CDR2 FQNEAQ. This CDR3 spans 15 amino acids. On this clone itself: The antigen remains unidentified.

All participants with HIV were treated in the United States. At the survey level, the v3.0 immunoSEQ assay was run. Using immunoSEQ multiplex PCR, the repertoire was profiled, and TCRdb retains in-frame clones only, with some absent. There are 20,000 to 25,000 clones in the sample; 79% occur only once, and roughly a tenth lies in the top ten. The V gene is TRBV7-8, the J gene TRBJ1-1; 7 bases fit TRBD1. The receptor was derived from a middle-aged woman with HIV. This material consisted of unsorted PBMCs, taken 4.1 years after starting antiretroviral therapy. The chain's CDR3 is CASSFRTGMNTEAFF. CDR3 sequence (DNA): TGTGCCAGCAGCTTCAGGACAGGAATGAACACTGAAGCTTTCTTT.